The clone carrying this T cell receptor (beta chain) was seen many times. Its antigen remains unknown. This entry is derived from a study of T cell repertoires in cytomegalovirus infection. The CDR3 has 16 residues. Trimming stripped 3 bases from V and 6 bases from J, with 18 bases between. From germline, CDR1 is MDHEN and CDR2 SYDVKM. Study results and limitations: In two of eight donors, the top clonotype was HLA-C-restricted CMV-specific.

TCRdb re-derived calls from the reads in MiXCR, one entry per CDR3 protein. The table lists some 110,000 distinct CDR3 sequences, roughly a tenth of them singletons, with 31% in the top ten. The sequence was obtained from a human donor in good health (CMV status not recorded). Some clones in this sample may be carry-over from other donors' samples. This rearrangement joins TRBV28 to TRBJ2-1; D not certain. The sequencing input was PBMCs, sequenced either directly or after in vitro stimulation (not recorded which). In nucleotides, the CDR3 is TGTGCCAGCAGTTTTCGGCACGCACCTTATGTCAATGAGCAGTTCTTC. Translating it yields CASSFRHAPYVNEQFF. The entire variable domain, with the rest obtained from reference TRBV28 and TRBJ2-1, is as follows: DVKVTQSSRYLVKRTGEKVFLECVQDMDHENMFWYRQDPGLGLRLIYFSYDVKMKEKGDIPEGYSVSREKKERFSLILESASTNQTSMYLCASSFRHAPYVNEQFFGPGTRLTVL.